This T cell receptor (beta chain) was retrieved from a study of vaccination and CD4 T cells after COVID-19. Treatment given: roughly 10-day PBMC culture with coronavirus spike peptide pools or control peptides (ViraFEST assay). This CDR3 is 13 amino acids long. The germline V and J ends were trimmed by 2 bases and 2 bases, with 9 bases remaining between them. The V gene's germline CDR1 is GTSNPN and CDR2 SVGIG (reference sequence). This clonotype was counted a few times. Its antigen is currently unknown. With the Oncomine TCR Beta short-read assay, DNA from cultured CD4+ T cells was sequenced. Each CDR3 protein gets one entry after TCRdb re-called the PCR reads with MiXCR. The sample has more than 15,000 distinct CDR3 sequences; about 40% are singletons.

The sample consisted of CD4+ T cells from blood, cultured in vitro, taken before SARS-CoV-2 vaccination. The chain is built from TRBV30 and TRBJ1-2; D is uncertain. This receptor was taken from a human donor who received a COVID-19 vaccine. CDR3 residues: CAWSLSRNYGYTF. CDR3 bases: TGTGCCTGGAGTCTCTCACGAAACTATGGCTACACCTTC.